This section outlines one T cell receptor beta chain sequence together with its context. There is no known antigen for this receptor. The conserved phenylalanine or tryptophan is not found at the CDR3 terminus, so this likely reflects a read error. This sample is drawn from a study of regulatory T cells in long-lasting Graves disease (dated by TCRdb to the early 2020s). The study in broad terms: Antithyroid drugs had been taken for less than 3 months by newly diagnosed Graves' disease patients. This study used TCR sequencing and RNA sequencing of peripheral blood to compare persistent Graves' disease patients against newly diagnosed Graves' disease patients. The study was conducted in China and was registered as a clinical trial. A total of roughly 33 samples were covered by TCR sequencing, comprising approximately 13 persistent and around 20 newly diagnosed Graves' disease patients. On the study overall, not on this receptor specifically: TRBV28, TRBJ1-2 and TRBJ2-5 were preferentially used in persistent disease, while TRBV20-1 and TRBJ2-1 were favored in newly diagnosed disease. The small sample size was acknowledged by the authors as a limitation that may reduce accuracy. Patients with persistent disease shared more public clonotypes (roughly 2,900) than newly diagnosed patients did (more than 900). Compared with newly diagnosed patients, patients with persistent Graves' disease had lower TCR Shannon entropy and fewer highly expanded clones, which suggests clonal expansion. Peripheral blood alone was examined, since thyroid tissue, which constituted the primary lesion, could not be accessed. Only the TCR beta chain was sequenced and analyzed.

Explained via the paper, the time point label denotes: newly diagnosed GD, antithyroid drugs for less than 3 months. For both TCR sequencing and RNA sequencing, RNA was extracted from PBMCs in TRIzol. Graves' disease was diagnosed according to American Thyroid Association guidelines. Patients for the study were recruited at an endocrinology department in Xi'an, China. From each patient, about 8.9 milliliters of peripheral blood was collected into an EDTA anticoagulant tube. Ficoll Paque Plus density gradient separation was used to isolate PBMCs, and no further T cell sorting was done. RNA quality was checked with an Agilent 2100 Bioanalyzer and agarose gel, and concentration with a NanoDrop 2000. Library generation was performed with multiplex PCR. Sequencing used an Illumina HiSeq 4000. CDR3 regions were amplified by Arm-PCR with iRepertoire HTBI primers to construct TCR beta libraries. PCR products were gel purified before sequencing. As for the authors' bioinformatics: Across samples, 60 to 80 TRBV and 14 TRBJ segments were identified and used for gene usage analysis of CDR3 amino acid clonotypes. COPE and FqMerger were used to merge the filtered high-quality paired reads into contigs. BLAST was used to align contigs to IMGT TRBV, TRBD and TRBJ reference genes, with CDR3 defined following IMGT. Clonotypes above 0.1% frequency were classified as highly expanded clones. Shannon entropy was used to measure repertoire diversity, and the Gini coefficient was used to measure V-J evenness. A clonotype found in more than one individual was treated as public. TCRdb reprocessing: public reads trimmed at Q25 with fastp, clones called with MiXCR, in-frame beta chains kept. Each entry is one CDR3 protein sequence, shown with its most common DNA and genes. V and J calls and clone size were set by TCRdb, not the authors. Across this sample there are about 400,000 distinct CDR3 sequences, with roughly 15% seen only once. The ten largest clones add up to approximately 7.8% of the sample.

The CDR3 is 17 amino acids in total, end residues counted. The entry retains the CDR3 DNA only, 51 bases that are in frame from base 1. From the germline V gene, CDR1 is KGHDR and CDR2 is SFDVKD. V and J are trimmed by 3 bases and 6 bases, and the gene matches miss 11 bases of the junction. This sample also belongs to another study, concerning T cells in Graves' hyperthyroidism and ophthalmopathy. The second study's paper adds: A patient counted as having stable Graves' hyperthyroidism if no progression to ophthalmopathy occurred over 18 months of follow-up. Hyperthyroidism patients were newly diagnosed, had a disease duration of under 2 months, and were aged 18 to 65 years. Any patient with an uncontrolled infection, another autoimmune disease, pregnancy or lactation was excluded. Diagnoses were established on the basis of clinical symptoms, serum thyroxine and TRAb, thyroid ultrasound, and orbital computed tomography. For the first round of RT-PCR on the TCR CDR3, the HTBI primer set was used together with the Qiagen OneStep RT-PCR kit. Most expanded thyroid clonotypes (frequency above 0.001) were also found in blood, which suggests that blood repertoires may mirror thyroid immune responses. A model built on a 13 V-J signature distinguished ophthalmopathy from stable hyperthyroidism, reaching roughly 88% sensitivity and approximately 83% specificity in cross-validation and 80%/75% in testing. In validation, the model predicted progression to ophthalmopathy with roughly 70% sensitivity and around 72% specificity, a median of around 6.6 months before onset. To identify TCR V-J signatures that set the groups apart, the researchers used a discovery cohort of 100 patients, made up of under 45 with Graves' ophthalmopathy and 57 with stable Graves' hyperthyroidism. An independent validation cohort of some 18 hyperthyroidism patients and about 15 patients who later progressed to ophthalmopathy tested prospective prediction of ophthalmopathy. For training and testing, the roughly 100 patients in the discovery cohort were randomly divided in a 7:3 ratio. In more than 5 Graves' hyperthyroidism patients, the study also compared T-cell repertoires from thyroid tissue with T-cell repertoires from blood. After blood sampling, hyperthyroidism patients were treated with methimazole at a starting dose of 30 mg daily, and ophthalmopathy patients were treated with high-dose intravenous methylprednisolone. A second multiplex PCR round built the libraries, followed by size selection and purification. The libraries were sequenced on an Illumina HiSeq2000 using paired-end 100 bp reads. SOAPnuke was used to process the raw data, with reads discarded if the reads contained adapters or uncalled bases, had a mean Phred below 15, or lacked an exact constant-primer or identifier match. High-quality paired reads were merged with COPE v1.2.5, and unique nucleotide sequences were defined as clonotypes. Clonotypes were aligned to IMGT TRBV, TRBD and TRBJ reference segments using MiTCR v1.1. Analysis was restricted to V-J combinations with a frequency above 0.0001, which covered approximately 99% of repertoires. A TCS score was defined as the ratio between F50 (clonal expansion) and ExV (chaos), using BLOSUM62-based TCRdist between CDR3 peptides within each V-J. Welch's t-statistics and random forest reduced roughly 530 V-J features to some 14, which were used in a naive Bayes classifier (R e1071). Sample size was not statistically predetermined, and blinding of investigators to group allocation was not performed. The paper reports TCR Vbeta CDR3 sequencing of 135 peripheral blood samples: some 44 ophthalmopathy, under 85 hyperthyroidism and 17 progressor patients.

The chain is made from TRBV24-1 and TRBJ2-2; 8 bases in the middle match TRBD1. The TCR comes from a woman aged 40 to 55 with Graves disease. Donor details come from another sample of the same person, matched by shared clones. The source was peripheral blood mononuclear cells (PBMCs), collected at new diagnosis, from a patient treated with antithyroid drugs. The CDR3 region: CATSDPTRDRISGELFL. The nucleotide sequence is given as TGTGCCACCAGTGATCCGACCCGGGACAGGATCTCCGGGGAGCTGTTTTTG.